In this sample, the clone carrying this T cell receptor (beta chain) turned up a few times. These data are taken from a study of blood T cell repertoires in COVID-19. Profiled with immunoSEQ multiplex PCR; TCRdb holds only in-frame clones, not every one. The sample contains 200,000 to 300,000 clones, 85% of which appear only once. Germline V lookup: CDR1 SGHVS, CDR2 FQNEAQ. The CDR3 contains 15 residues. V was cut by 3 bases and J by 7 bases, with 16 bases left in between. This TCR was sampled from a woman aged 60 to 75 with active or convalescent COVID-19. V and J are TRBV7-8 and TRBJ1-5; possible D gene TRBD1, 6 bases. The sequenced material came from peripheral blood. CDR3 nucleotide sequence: TGTGCCAGCAGCTTTGGGGCAGGGGTTATGCAGCCCCAGCATTTT. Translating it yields CASSFGAGVMQPQHF.